Listed below are T cell receptor beta chains from one sample, sequenced in a study of shared T cell receptors in the human thymus. TCRdb's table, derived via immunoSEQ multiplex PCR, lists solely in-frame clones and lacks some. The sample lists roughly 700,000 clones; over 75% were seen once. This sample was shared with a second study, whose subject was human thymus T cells.

The sample was thymocytes. The receptors here all came from a boy younger than two with a congenital heart defect. Each CDR3 is given with its conserved first and last residue. Each record gives: clone size, V gene, D gene, J gene, CDR3 DNA, CDR3 protein. D genes are given only for firm matches. Rows give clone size only sometimes, using once, few, many, or a class for an expanded clone.

clone_size: .; v_call: TRBV28; d_call: TRBD1; j_call: TRBJ1-5; cdr3_nt: TGTGCCAGCAGTTTCCGGGACAGCCCCAGTCAGCCCCAGCATTTT; cdr3_aa: CASSFRDSPSQPQHF
clone_size: .; v_call: TRBV28; d_call: TRBD2; j_call: TRBJ2-3; cdr3_nt: TGTGCCGTACGACAGAGGGCTGGCGCGGGAGTTTCAGATACGCAGTATTTT; cdr3_aa: CAVRQRAGAGVSDTQYF
clone_size: .; v_call: TRBV10-3; d_call: TRBD2; j_call: TRBJ2-2; cdr3_nt: TGTGCCATCGGTTTCGAGCGGGGGGAACCGAACACCGGGGAGCTGTTTTTT; cdr3_aa: CAIGFERGEPNTGELFF
clone_size: .; v_call: TRBV27; d_call: .; j_call: TRBJ2-7; cdr3_nt: TGTGCCAGCAGTTTATTAGCCGGAGACCACGAGCAGTACTTC; cdr3_aa: CASSLLAGDHEQYF
clone_size: .; v_call: TRBV9; d_call: TRBD1; j_call: TRBJ1-5; cdr3_nt: TGTGCCAGCAGCGCAAACCGGGACAGGGGACCCAATCAGCCCCAGCATTTT; cdr3_aa: CASSANRDRGPNQPQHF
clone_size: .; v_call: TRBV5-4; d_call: TRBD2; j_call: TRBJ2-1; cdr3_nt: TGTGCCAGCAGCTCCGCCCCCGGGACTATGGCCGTCAATGAGCAGTTCTTC; cdr3_aa: CASSSAPGTMAVNEQFF
clone_size: .; v_call: TRBV7-2; d_call: TRBD1; j_call: TRBJ2-2; cdr3_nt: TGTGCCAGCAGCTGGGGGACAGACAACACCGGGGAGCTGTTTTTT; cdr3_aa: CASSWGTDNTGELFF
clone_size: .; v_call: TRBV21-1; d_call: .; j_call: TRBJ2-7; cdr3_nt: TGTGCCAGCAGCAAAAAGACGACAGGGCTTTCCTACGAGCAGTACTTC; cdr3_aa: CASSKKTTGLSYEQYF
clone_size: .; v_call: TRBV5-1; d_call: TRBD2; j_call: TRBJ2-4; cdr3_nt: TGCGCCAGCAGCTTGGCAGGTGGGAGGGGTAGGGTTGACATTCAGTACTTC; cdr3_aa: CASSLAGGRGRVDIQYF
clone_size: .; v_call: TRBV19; d_call: TRBD1; j_call: TRBJ1-2; cdr3_nt: TGTGCCAGTAGTGCGGGTGGGGCAGGGGGCCACTATGGCTACACCTTC; cdr3_aa: CASSAGGAGGHYGYTF
clone_size: .; v_call: TRBV29-1; d_call: .; j_call: TRBJ1-1; cdr3_nt: TGCAGCGTTGAAGAGCGGCCTGACTGGTACACTGAAGCTTTCTTT; cdr3_aa: CSVEERPDWYTEAFF
clone_size: .; v_call: TRBV20-1; d_call: .; j_call: TRBJ2-3; cdr3_nt: TGCAGTGCGGGGGACTCAGATACGCAGTATTTT; cdr3_aa: CSAGDSDTQYF
clone_size: .; v_call: TRBV4-3; d_call: TRBD2; j_call: TRBJ2-1; cdr3_nt: TGCGCCAGCAGCCAAGATCCGGCGGGTAGCGGGTCCTACAATGAGCAGTTCTTC; cdr3_aa: CASSQDPAGSGSYNEQFF
clone_size: once; v_call: TRBV6-6; d_call: .; j_call: TRBJ2-1; cdr3_nt: TGTGCCAGCAGTTACGCTAGCGCGGTTTTTGAGCAGTTCTTC; cdr3_aa: CASSYASAVFEQFF
clone_size: .; v_call: TRBV6-1; d_call: TRBD2; j_call: TRBJ2-2; cdr3_nt: TGTGCCAGCAGTGGGGGTGGAGGGAGGGCAGGCACCGGGGAGCTGTTTTTT; cdr3_aa: CASSGGGGRAGTGELFF
clone_size: .; v_call: TRBV30; d_call: TRBD1; j_call: TRBJ2-7; cdr3_nt: TGTGCCTGGAGTGTAAGGGTGGGGACAGGGACCTACGAGCAGTACTTC; cdr3_aa: CAWSVRVGTGTYEQYF
clone_size: .; v_call: TRBV5-6; d_call: TRBD2; j_call: TRBJ2-1; cdr3_nt: TGTGCCAGCAGCTTGTGGGAGGGACTAGCGGGATGGGTCTACAATGAGCAGTTCTTC; cdr3_aa: CASSLWEGLAGWVYNEQFF
clone_size: .; v_call: TRBV12-5; d_call: TRBD1; j_call: TRBJ2-6; cdr3_nt: TGTGCTAGTGGTTTGATTCCGGGACAGGGGCTTTCAAGGAGGTCTGGGGCCAACGTCCTGACTTTC; cdr3_aa: CASGLIPGQGLSRRSGANVLTF
clone_size: .; v_call: TRBV29-1; d_call: .; j_call: TRBJ1-2; cdr3_nt: TGCAGCGTTGAAGATGGAGCGGTGATAGGCTATGGCTACACCTTC; cdr3_aa: CSVEDGAVIGYGYTF
clone_size: .; v_call: TRBV25-1; d_call: TRBD1; j_call: TRBJ2-2; cdr3_nt: TGTGCCAGCAGTAGGGACAGTAACACCGGGGAGCTGTTTTTT; cdr3_aa: CASSRDSNTGELFF
clone_size: .; v_call: TRBV5-1; d_call: TRBD2; j_call: TRBJ2-7; cdr3_nt: TGCGCCAGCAGCCCGGGACTAGCGGGAGGGCCTGGCTACGAGCAGTACTTC; cdr3_aa: CASSPGLAGGPGYEQYF
clone_size: .; v_call: TRBV11-2; d_call: TRBD1; j_call: TRBJ2-7; cdr3_nt: TGTGCCAGCAGCTTAGAGGACAGGACAGCAAATTCCTACGAGCAGTACTTC; cdr3_aa: CASSLEDRTANSYEQYF
clone_size: .; v_call: TRBV4-3; d_call: TRBD2; j_call: TRBJ2-3; cdr3_nt: TGCGCCAGCAGCCGTCACCGGGCTAGCGGGAAGGGCACAGATACGCAGTATTTT; cdr3_aa: CASSRHRASGKGTDTQYF
clone_size: .; v_call: TRBV7-9; d_call: TRBD1; j_call: TRBJ2-2; cdr3_nt: TGTGCCAGCAGCCCAGGGGGATCCGGGGAGCTGTTTTTT; cdr3_aa: CASSPGGSGELFF
clone_size: .; v_call: TRBV6-5; d_call: TRBD1; j_call: TRBJ1-2; cdr3_nt: TGTGCCAGCAGTGCGGGACAGGGCTATAACTATGGCTACACCTTC; cdr3_aa: CASSAGQGYNYGYTF
clone_size: .; v_call: TRBV5-6; d_call: .; j_call: TRBJ2-3; cdr3_nt: TGTGCCAGCAGCTTCGAGCAAACGGGTACAGATACGCAGTATTTT; cdr3_aa: CASSFEQTGTDTQYF
clone_size: .; v_call: TRBV9; d_call: .; j_call: TRBJ2-3; cdr3_nt: TGTGCCAGCAGCGAATCCGATAGCGTTAGACGCACAGATACGCAGTATTTT; cdr3_aa: CASSESDSVRRTDTQYF
clone_size: once; v_call: TRBV28; d_call: .; j_call: TRBJ2-5; cdr3_nt: TGTGCCAGCAGTTTAGGTGGATTAGCGGAGCTTTGGGAGACCCAGTACTTC; cdr3_aa: CASSLGGLAELWETQYF
clone_size: few; v_call: TRBV14; d_call: .; j_call: TRBJ1-5; cdr3_nt: TGTGCCAGCAGCCAAGGGGCCAATCAGCCCCAGCATTTT; cdr3_aa: CASSQGANQPQHF
clone_size: .; v_call: TRBV28; d_call: TRBD2; j_call: TRBJ2-5; cdr3_nt: TGTGCCAGCAGCCCCGGGAGGGGGGTACAAGAGACCCAGTACTTC; cdr3_aa: CASSPGRGVQETQYF
clone_size: once; v_call: TRBV5-4; d_call: .; j_call: TRBJ2-7; cdr3_nt: TGTGCCAGCAGTATCCAGGACTACCACCTATCCTACGAGCAGTACTTC; cdr3_aa: CASSIQDYHLSYEQYF
clone_size: .; v_call: TRBV19; d_call: TRBD1; j_call: TRBJ1-5; cdr3_nt: TGTGCCAGTAGTATAGGGAGGGACAGGCAAGAGGATCAGCCCCAGCATTTT; cdr3_aa: CASSIGRDRQEDQPQHF
clone_size: .; v_call: TRBV7-2; d_call: .; j_call: TRBJ2-2; cdr3_nt: TGTGCCAGCAGCCGACGGACAGCCGGGGAGCTGTTTTTT; cdr3_aa: CASSRRTAGELFF
clone_size: .; v_call: TRBV4-1; d_call: .; j_call: TRBJ2-5; cdr3_nt: TGCGCCAGCAGCCAAGATAGGGGGGGCAGAGAGACCCAGTACTTC; cdr3_aa: CASSQDRGGRETQYF
clone_size: once; v_call: TRBV11-3; d_call: TRBD2; j_call: TRBJ2-1; cdr3_nt: TGTGCCAGCAGCTTAGTTTCGTCTAGCGGGGCCTACAATGAGCAGTTCTTC; cdr3_aa: CASSLVSSSGAYNEQFF
clone_size: .; v_call: TRBV5-1; d_call: TRBD2; j_call: TRBJ2-2; cdr3_nt: TGCGCCAGCAGGCCCGGGACTAGCGACACCGGGGAGCTGTTTTTT; cdr3_aa: CASRPGTSDTGELFF
clone_size: .; v_call: TRBV6-5; d_call: TRBD1; j_call: TRBJ1-2; cdr3_nt: TGTGCCGGCAGAGACCGCCAGGGGGGAAGCTATGGCTACACCTTC; cdr3_aa: CAGRDRQGGSYGYTF
clone_size: .; v_call: TRBV4-2; d_call: TRBD2; j_call: TRBJ2-7; cdr3_nt: TGTGCCAGCAGCCAAGATACTAGCGGGAACCCCTACGAGCAGTACTTC; cdr3_aa: CASSQDTSGNPYEQYF
clone_size: .; v_call: TRBV7-2; d_call: .; j_call: TRBJ2-3; cdr3_nt: TGTGCCAGCAGCTTAGGTTACGTAGCGTCAAGCACAGATACGCAGTATTTT; cdr3_aa: CASSLGYVASSTDTQYF
clone_size: .; v_call: TRBV12-5; d_call: .; j_call: TRBJ2-7; cdr3_nt: TGTGCTAGTGGTGGGCAATTCCGGGATGAGGACTACGAGCAGTACTTC; cdr3_aa: CASGGQFRDEDYEQYF
clone_size: few; v_call: TRBV29-1; d_call: TRBD2; j_call: TRBJ2-4; cdr3_nt: TGCAGCGTTTTAGCGGGAGGGCCGGCCAAAAACATTCAGTACTTC; cdr3_aa: CSVLAGGPAKNIQYF
clone_size: .; v_call: TRBV28; d_call: TRBD2; j_call: TRBJ2-1; cdr3_nt: TGTGCCAGCACCATCCGAGCGGGAGGGCCTCTGAGCTACAATGAGCAGTTCTTC; cdr3_aa: CASTIRAGGPLSYNEQFF
clone_size: .; v_call: TRBV29-1; d_call: TRBD1; j_call: TRBJ2-3; cdr3_nt: TGCAGCTCCGGCCCCTGTGCAGGGGGCGCGACAGATACGCAGTATTTT; cdr3_aa: CSSGPCAGGATDTQYF
clone_size: .; v_call: TRBV11-1; d_call: TRBD2; j_call: TRBJ2-3; cdr3_nt: TGTGCCAGCAGGACCTCCCCTCTTGGGACTAGCGGGAGCCCCGATACGCAGTATTTT; cdr3_aa: CASRTSPLGTSGSPDTQYF
clone_size: .; v_call: TRBV7-9; d_call: .; j_call: TRBJ2-6; cdr3_nt: TGTGCCACCCTCTCTGGGGCCAACGTCCTGACTTTC; cdr3_aa: CATLSGANVLTF
clone_size: .; v_call: TRBV25-1; d_call: .; j_call: TRBJ2-7; cdr3_nt: TGTGCCAGCAGTGAATGTAACAGAAGTAGCGAGCAGTACTTC; cdr3_aa: CASSECNRSSEQYF
clone_size: .; v_call: TRBV27; d_call: .; j_call: TRBJ1-2; cdr3_nt: TGTGCCAGCAGTTTAGCTCAGGGGATGGACTATGGCTACACCTTC; cdr3_aa: CASSLAQGMDYGYTF
clone_size: .; v_call: TRBV4-1; d_call: .; j_call: TRBJ2-7; cdr3_nt: TGCGCCAGCAGCCAGACGGGACTCCCGTCCTACGAGCAGTACTTC; cdr3_aa: CASSQTGLPSYEQYF
clone_size: .; v_call: TRBV7-6; d_call: .; j_call: TRBJ2-1; cdr3_nt: TGTGCCAGCAGCTTGAATCCTAGAATGTGTGAGCAGTTCTTC; cdr3_aa: CASSLNPRMCEQFF
clone_size: .; v_call: TRBV27; d_call: .; j_call: TRBJ2-7; cdr3_nt: TGTGCCAGCAGTTTAGAGGGCCCCTCCTACGAGCAGTACTTC; cdr3_aa: CASSLEGPSYEQYF
clone_size: .; v_call: TRBV18; d_call: .; j_call: TRBJ1-2; cdr3_nt: TGTGCCAGCTCACCACCCGATAGGGGGTCGTATGGCTACACCTTC; cdr3_aa: CASSPPDRGSYGYTF
clone_size: .; v_call: TRBV7-9; d_call: .; j_call: TRBJ1-1; cdr3_nt: TGTGCCAGCAGCTTAGGCGCAGGCGACACTGAAGCTTTCTTT; cdr3_aa: CASSLGAGDTEAFF